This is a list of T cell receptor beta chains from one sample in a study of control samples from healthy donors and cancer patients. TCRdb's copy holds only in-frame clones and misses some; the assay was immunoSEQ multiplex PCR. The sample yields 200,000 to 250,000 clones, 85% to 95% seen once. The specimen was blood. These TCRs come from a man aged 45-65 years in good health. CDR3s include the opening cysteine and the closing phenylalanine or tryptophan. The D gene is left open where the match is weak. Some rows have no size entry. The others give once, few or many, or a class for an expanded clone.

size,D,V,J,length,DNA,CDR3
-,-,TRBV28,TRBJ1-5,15,TGTGCCAGCAGTCCGGACGGGTTTTCCAATCAGCCCCAGCATTTT,CASSPDGFSNQPQHF
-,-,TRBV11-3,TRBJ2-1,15,TGTGCCAGCAGCTCAGGGCGGGGCTCCTACAATGAGCAGTTCTTC,CASSSGRGSYNEQFF
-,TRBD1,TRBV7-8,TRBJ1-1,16,TGTGCCAGCAGCTTAAGGACAGGGGGTGGGAACACTGAAGCTTTCTTT,CASSLRTGGGNTEAFF
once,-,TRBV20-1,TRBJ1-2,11,TGCAGTGCTAGAGAGCAGGGTGGCTACACCTTC,CSAREQGGYTF
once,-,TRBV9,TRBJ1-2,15,TGTGCCAGCAGCGTAGGGTTACCCGCTAACTATGGCTACACCTTC,CASSVGLPANYGYTF
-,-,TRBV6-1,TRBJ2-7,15,TGTGCCAGCAGTGAATCGGCGGGGGCACCCTACGAGCAGTACTTC,CASSESAGAPYEQYF
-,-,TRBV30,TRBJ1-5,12,TGTGCCTGGAGTGTACAGGGCCAGCCCCAGCATTTT,CAWSVQGQPQHF
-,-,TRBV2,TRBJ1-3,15,TGTGCCAGCAGTGCGTGGGCGAACTCTGGAAACACCATATATTTT,CASSAWANSGNTIYF
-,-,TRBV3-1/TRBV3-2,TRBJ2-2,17,TGTGCCAGCAGCCAATTAGCCAAAGTACAGTACACCGGGGAGCTGTTTTTT,CASSQLAKVQYTGELFF
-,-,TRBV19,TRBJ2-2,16,TGTGCCAGTAGTATCGGGCCAGGGCGCGGCACCGGGGAGCTGTTTTTT,CASSIGPGRGTGELFF
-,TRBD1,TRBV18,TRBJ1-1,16,TGTGCCAGCTCATCCGGGACAGGGGGGGCGAGCACTGAAGCTTTCTTT,CASSSGTGGASTEAFF
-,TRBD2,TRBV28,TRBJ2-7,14,TGTGCCAGCATCGGCGCCGGGGGGGCCTACGAGCAGTACTTC,CASIGAGGAYEQYF
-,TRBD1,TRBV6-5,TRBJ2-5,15,TGTGCCAGCAGTAACCCTCGGACAGGGCAAGAGACCCAGTACTTC,CASSNPRTGQETQYF
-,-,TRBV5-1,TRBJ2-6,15,TGCGCCAGCAGCTTGCCTACCTCTGGGGCCAACGTCCTGACTTTC,CASSLPTSGANVLTF
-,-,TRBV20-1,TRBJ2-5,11,TGCAGTGCTAGAGCAGTACAGACCCAGTACTTC,CSARAVQTQYF
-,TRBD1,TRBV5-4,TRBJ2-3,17,TGTGCCAGCAGCAGCACAGGGGGCGGGTGGGGCACAGATACGCAGTATTTT,CASSSTGGGWGTDTQYF
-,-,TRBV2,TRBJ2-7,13,TGTGCCAGCTGTGTACAGGGCATCTACGAGCAGTACTTC,CASCVQGIYEQYF
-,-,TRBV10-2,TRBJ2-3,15,TGCGCCAGCAGGGGTTGGGGGGTAGGGACAGATACGCAGTATTTT,CASRGWGVGTDTQYF
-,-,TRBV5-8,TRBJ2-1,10,TGTGCCAGCAGCTTGTATGAGCAGTTCTTC,CASSLYEQFF
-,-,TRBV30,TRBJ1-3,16,TGTGCCTGGAATAAACCGAGGATATCAAGAGGAAACACCATATATTTT,CAWNKPRISRGNTIYF
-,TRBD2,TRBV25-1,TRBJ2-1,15,TGTGCCAGCAGTGAACCTGGGGGGGGCTACAATGAGCAGTTCTTC,CASSEPGGGYNEQFF
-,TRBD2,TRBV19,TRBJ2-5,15,TGTGCCAGTAGATCCGGGACTAGCGTTAAAGAGACCCAGTACTTC,CASRSGTSVKETQYF
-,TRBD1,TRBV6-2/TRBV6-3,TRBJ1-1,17,TGTGCCAGCAGCGAAACCCACTCGGTAGGGGGCTTCACTGAAGCTTTCTTT,CASSETHSVGGFTEAFF
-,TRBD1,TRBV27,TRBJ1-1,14,TGTGCCAGCAGGGACAGGGGGCTGGACACTGAAGCTTTCTTT,CASRDRGLDTEAFF
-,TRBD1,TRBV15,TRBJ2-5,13,TGTGCCACCAGCAGGGACAGGGAAGAGACCCAGTACTTC,CATSRDREETQYF
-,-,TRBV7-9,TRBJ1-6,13,TGTGCCAGCAGCGAAGGGAGGGCTTCACCCCTCCACTTT,CASSEGRASPLHF
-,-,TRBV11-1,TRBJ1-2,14,TGTGCCAGCAGCTTAGCCCCAGATTTCTATGGCTACACCTTC,CASSLAPDFYGYTF
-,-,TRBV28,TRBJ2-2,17,TGTGCCAGCAGTTCACCCCAACCCGGGTCCTTCACCGGGGAGCTGTTTTTT,CASSSPQPGSFTGELFF
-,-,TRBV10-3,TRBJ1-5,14,TGTGCCATCAGTGGACAACAAGGCAATCAGCCCCAGCATTTT,CAISGQQGNQPQHF
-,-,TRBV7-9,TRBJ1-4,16,TGTGCCAGCAGCTGGGGGTTGGCTGCAGAAAATGAAAAACTGTTTTTT,CASSWGLAAENEKLFF
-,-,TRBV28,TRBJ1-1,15,TGTGCCAGCACCCCTCCTCGACAGGCCTACACTGAAGCTTTCTTT,CASTPPRQAYTEAFF
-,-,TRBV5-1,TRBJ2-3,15,TGCGCCAGCAGCTTGTCGCAGGGACGGACAGATACGCAGTATTTT,CASSLSQGRTDTQYF
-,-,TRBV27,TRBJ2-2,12,TGTGCCAGCAGTCCGCCCCCCGGGGAGCTGTTTTTT,CASSPPPGELFF
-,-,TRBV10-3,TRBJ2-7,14,TGTGCCATCAGTGAGGTTCGGGGATCCTACGAGCAGTACTTC,CAISEVRGSYEQYF
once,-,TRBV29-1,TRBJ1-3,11,TGCAGCGTTGCGGAGGCCAAGACACTATATTTT,CSVAEAKTLYF
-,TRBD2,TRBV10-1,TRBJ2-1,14,TGCGCCAGCAGTGGGACTAGCTCCTACAATGAGCAGTTCTTC,CASSGTSSYNEQFF
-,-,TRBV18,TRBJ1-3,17,TGTGCCAGCTCACCCACCTCAGGGCTCCTTTCTGGAAACACCATATATTTT,CASSPTSGLLSGNTIYF
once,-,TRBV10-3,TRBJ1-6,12,TGTGCCATCAGGGAGGCAGCTTCACCCCTCCACTTT,CAIREAASPLHF
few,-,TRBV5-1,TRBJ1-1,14,TGCGCCAGCACCCTGGGGGGGTTGAACACTGAAGCTTTCTTT,CASTLGGLNTEAFF
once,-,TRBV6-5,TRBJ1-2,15,TGTGCCAGCAGTTACGGTCTTCAGGGAGGTGATGGCTACACCTTC,CASSYGLQGGDGYTF
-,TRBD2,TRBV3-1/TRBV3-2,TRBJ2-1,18,TGTGCCAGCAGCCAAGGGGTGGGCGGGGGGCCAACTTACAATGAGCAGTTCTTC,CASSQGVGGGPTYNEQFF
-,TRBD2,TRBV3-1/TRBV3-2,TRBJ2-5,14,TGTGCCAGCAGCCAGCGGGGGGCGAGAGAGACCCAGTACTTC,CASSQRGARETQYF
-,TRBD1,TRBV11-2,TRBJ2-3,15,TGTGCCAGCAGTCCCGACAGGGTGAGGACAGATACGCAGTATTTT,CASSPDRVRTDTQYF
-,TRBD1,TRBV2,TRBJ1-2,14,TGTGCCAGCAGTGGGGACAGGGGGCAAAATGGCTACACCTTC,CASSGDRGQNGYTF
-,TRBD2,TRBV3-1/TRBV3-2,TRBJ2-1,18,TGTGCCAGCAGCCAAGAAATAATTAGCGGGGGATTGTGGCGTGAGCAGTTCTTC,CASSQEIISGGLWREQFF
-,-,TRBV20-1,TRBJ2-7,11,TGCAGTGCTAGCCGGTCCGCCGAGCAGTACTTC,CSASRSAEQYF
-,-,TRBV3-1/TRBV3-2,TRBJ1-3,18,TGTGCCAGCAGCCAAGTTTCGGCCATCGGGGGTTCTGGAAACACCATATATTTT,CASSQVSAIGGSGNTIYF
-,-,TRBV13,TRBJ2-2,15,TGTGCCAGCAGCTTAGTAGGGACTCTTCAAGGGGAGCTGTTTTTT,CASSLVGTLQGELFF
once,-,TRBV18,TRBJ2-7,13,TGTGCCAGCTCACCAGGGGGGGGCGCAGGGCAGTACTTC,CASSPGGGAGQYF
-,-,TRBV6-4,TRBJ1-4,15,TGTGCCAGCAGGTCCCTAGTTCATCAGGGGGAAAAACTGTTTTTT,CASRSLVHQGEKLFF
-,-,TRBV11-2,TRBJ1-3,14,TGTGCCAGCAGCTTATACACCTCTGGAAACACCATATATTTT,CASSLYTSGNTIYF
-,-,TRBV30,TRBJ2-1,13,TGTGCCTGGAGGCAGAGCTCCTACAATGAGCAGTTCTTC,CAWRQSSYNEQFF
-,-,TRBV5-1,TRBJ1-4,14,TGCGCCAGCAGCTTGGACAGGGCCTTTGAAAAACTGTTTTTT,CASSLDRAFEKLFF
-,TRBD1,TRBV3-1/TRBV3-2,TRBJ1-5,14,TGTGCCAGCAGTCGGGGGACAGACAATCAGCCCCAGCATTTT,CASSRGTDNQPQHF
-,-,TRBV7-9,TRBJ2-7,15,TGTGCCAGCGGAGGGGGGTGGGCAGCGCCCTACGAGCAGTACTTC,CASGGGWAAPYEQYF
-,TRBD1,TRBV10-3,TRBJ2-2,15,TGTGCCATCAGTGCCGGACAGGGGGCTATCGGGGAGCTGTTTTTT,CAISAGQGAIGELFF
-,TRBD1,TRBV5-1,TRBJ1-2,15,TGCGCCAGCAGCTGGGGAACCGGGACAGGTTATGGCTACACCTTC,CASSWGTGTGYGYTF
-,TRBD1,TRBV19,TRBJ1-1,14,TGTGCCAGTAGTAGACAGGGTATGGACACTGAAGCTTTCTTT,CASSRQGMDTEAFF